Shown below are 14 T cell receptor beta chains from a single sample sequenced in a study of blood T cell repertoires in COVID-19. Clones were read by immunoSEQ multiplex PCR, and TCRdb kept only the in-frame ones, dropping some. Of about 250,000 clones listed, nearly 90% are singletons. The sequencing sample was made of peripheral blood. The receptors stem from a man aged 18 to 30 with active or convalescent COVID-19.

As DNA, the CDR3 is TGTGCCAGCAGTTCTCCGGGACTAGTTGCCTACGAGCAGTACTTC. It codes for CASSSPGLVAYEQYF. The chain carries TRBV6-5 and TRBJ2-7; 8 bases fit TRBD2. The length of the CDR3 is 15 residues. Germline values: CDR1 MNHEY, CDR2 SVGAGI. V dropped 4 bases and J dropped 2; count of bases not matched to a gene: 7.

The chain has TRBV6-1 and TRBJ1-2; 7 bases fit TRBD1. V lost 3 bases and J lost 6; bases outside the gene matches: 7. The CDR3 is 14 amino acids. Looked up from germline, CDR1 is MNHNS and CDR2 is SASEGT. The CDR3 sequence is CASSEPGTAHGYTF. CDR3 bases: TGTGCCAGCAGTGAGCCGGGGACAGCTCATGGCTACACCTTC.

The chain uses TRBV18 and TRBJ2-7; 7 positions agree with TRBD1. Unmatched junction bases numbered 4, after V lost 6 bases and J lost 5 bases. The CDR3 loop spans 12 amino acids. The germline gives CDR1 KGHSH, CDR2 LQKENI. CDR3 sequence (DNA): TGTGCCAGCTCTGCAGGGGGTCACGAGCAGTACTTC. This gives the protein CASSAGGHEQYF.

The rearrangement links TRBV7-3 to TRBJ2-2; D is possibly TRBD2 (6 bases). The ends were cut back, 2 bases at V and 3 bases at J, with 10 bases in the middle. This CDR3 is built from 15 residues. The germline gives CDR1 SGHTA, CDR2 FQGTGA. CDR3 nucleotide sequence: TGTGCCAGCAGCTTACGACTAGGAGACACCGGGGAGCTGTTTTTT. Protein product: CASSLRLGDTGELFF. Based on the CDR3 plus reference TRBV7-3 and TRBJ2-2, the full variable domain is GAGVSQTPSNKVTEKGKYVELRCDPISGHTALYWYRQSLGQGPEFLIYFQGTGAADDSGLPNDRFFAVRPEGSVSTLKIQRTERGDSAVYLCASSLRLGDTGELFFGEGSRLTVL.

This chain joins TRBV5-5 and TRBJ2-7, with D perhaps matching TRBD1 (6 bases). Germline CDR1 and CDR2: SGHKS and YYEKEE (reference sequence). The CDR3 sequence is 12 residues long. V was shortened by 4 bases and J by 4 bases, with 9 bases between the two germline ends. DNA of the CDR3: TGTGCCAGCAGCCTCGGACAGTACGAGCAGTACTTC. It is translated as CASSLGQYEQYF.

The V call is TRBV6-2 or TRBV6-3, the J call TRBJ1-2; D gene uncertain. The CDR3 totals 16 residues. Trimming removed 2 bases from V and 3 bases from J, with 16 bases in between. CDR1 is MNHEY and CDR2 is SVGEGT in the germline V gene. CDR3 sequence (DNA): TGTGCCAGCAGTTACGAGCTACGGGGAGGTCACTATGGCTACACCTTC. Translation: CASSYELRGGHYGYTF.

Here the CDR3 reads CASSPSWEAPRDTQYF. Here the CDR3 DNA reads TGTGCCAGCAGCCCCTCGTGGGAGGCCCCTCGGGATACGCAGTATTTT. The chain is built from TRBV3-1 (or the pseudogene TRBV3-2) and TRBJ2-3, with a tentative D call TRBD2 (6 bases). The CDR3 runs 16 residues. Germline V gene lookup returns CDR1 LGHDT and CDR2 YNNKEL (reference sequence). Trimming took off 4 bases at V and 6 bases at J, with 20 bases between the two ends.

The V gene is TRBV14, the J gene TRBJ1-3, with a tentative D call TRBD1 (5 bases). The CDR3 runs to 17 residues. V dropped 4 bases and J dropped 1 base, with 17 bases sitting between them. Germline V gives CDR1 SGHDN, CDR2 FVKESK. Here the CDR3 reads CASSRDRSLQSGNTIYF. In DNA form, the CDR3 reads TGTGCCAGCAGCCGAGACAGAAGCCTACAGTCTGGAAACACCATATATTTT.

V usage is TRBV5-4 and J usage is TRBJ2-7; D gene unclear. The CDR3 spans 13 residues. Trimming stripped 4 bases from V and 2 bases from J, with 10 bases between. Germline CDR1 is SGHNT and CDR2 is YYREEE (reference sequence). The DNA for the CDR3 is TGTGCCAGCAGCCCGGAGCTCACCTACGAGCAGTACTTC. It is translated as CASSPELTYEQYF.

V usage is TRBV28 and J usage is TRBJ2-5; 7 bases match TRBD1. The V gene's germline CDR1 is MDHEN and CDR2 SYDVKM. J lost 5 bases, V lost 5 bases, and 8 bases had no gene match. The CDR3 loop spans 14 amino acids. In DNA, the CDR3 is TGTGCCAGCAGTATCCCGGACAGGCGGGAGACCCAGTACTTC. Protein sequence: CASSIPDRRETQYF.

The genes are TRBV7-3 and TRBJ1-6, with D perhaps matching TRBD1 (6 bases). The V end was cut by 5 bases, the J end by 1 base, with 9 bases between. This CDR3 contains 15 residues. From germline, CDR1 is SGHTA and CDR2 FQGTGA. The CDR3 nucleotides are TGTGCCAGCAGCCAACAGGGTTCCTATAATTCACCCCTCCACTTT. Its protein product is CASSQQGSYNSPLHF.

The V call is TRBV28, the J call TRBJ1-1, with D hard to call. V lost 2 bases and J 11 bases, leaving 12 bases between the germline ends. Germline assignment: CDR1 MDHEN and CDR2 SYDVKM. This CDR3 comprises 12 residues. The CDR3 is CASSLKPSQAFF. For the CDR3, the DNA is TGTGCCAGCAGTTTAAAGCCTAGCCAGGCTTTCTTT.

This chain uses TRBV10-3 with TRBJ1-5; D gene uncertain. V lost 8 bases and J lost 5, with 10 bases in between. Per germline, CDR1 ENHRY and CDR2 SYGVKD. The CDR3 spans 12 residues. The CDR3 spells CAIGKGDQPQHF. In DNA, the CDR3 is TGTGCCATCGGTAAGGGAGATCAGCCCCAGCATTTT.

The rearrangement links TRBV12-3 or TRBV12-4 to TRBJ2-1; D is uncertain. The CDR3 extends over 12 amino acids. V gave up 7 bases and J gave up 4 bases, with 8 bases separating them. CDR3 sequence (DNA): TGTGCCAGCACTGAGGAGTACAATGAGCAGTTCTTC. It codes for CASTEEYNEQFF.